The 6 T cell receptor beta chains below all came from one sample that was sequenced in a study of early T cells in non-severe SARS-CoV-2 infection. TCRdb reprocessed the 5' RACE reads via MiXCR and lists one record per CDR3 protein. The sample contains 52,000 or so distinct CDR3 sequences, around 13% of which appear only once. Sequences were obtained from whole blood. Receptor source: an adult who was a healthcare worker with PCR-confirmed SARS-CoV-2 infection or an uninfected control (not recorded which).

The chain links TRBV12-3 or TRBV12-4 to TRBJ2-5; 9 bases match TRBD1. The ends lost 3 bases at V and 2 bases at J; junction bases unmatched: 4. The CDR3 has 15 residues. CDR3 sequence: CASSFGGTGQETQYF. The CDR3 DNA reads as TGTGCCAGCAGTTTTGGGGGGACAGGGCAAGAGACCCAGTACTTC.

This clonotype has more than one count but fewer than ten. The rearrangement uses TRBV6-5 and TRBJ1-2; D call uncertain. V was trimmed by 7 bases and J by 4 bases, leaving 22 bases between them. CDR3 length: 16 residues. Germline assignment: CDR1 MNHEY and CDR2 SVGAGI. CDR3: CASTHPREFPFYGYTF. Written as DNA, the CDR3 is TGTGCCAGCACCCACCCCCGGGAGTTCCCGTTCTATGGCTACACCTTC.

The chain carries TRBV2 and TRBJ2-6; D is perhaps TRBD1 or TRBD2 (5 bases each). V gave up 4 bases and J gave up 0 bases, with 7 bases separating them. The CDR3 runs to 15 residues. Germline CDR1 reads SNHLY; CDR2 reads FYNNEI. The chain's CDR3 is CASSGGSSGANVLTF. The CDR3 nucleotides are TGTGCCAGCAGTGGGGGGAGCTCTGGGGCCAACGTCCTGACTTTC. The full variable domain, rest sourced from reference TRBV2 and TRBJ2-6, is EPEVTQTPSHQVTQMGQEVILRCVPISNHLYFYWYRQILGQKVEFLVSFYNNEISEKSEIFDDQFSVERPDGSNFTLKIRSTKLEDSAMYFCASSGGSSGANVLTFGAGSRLTVL.

CDR3 protein: CASRYPGGNQPQHF. The CDR3 bases are TGTGCCAGCAGATACCCGGGAGGGAATCAGCCCCAGCATTTT. The chain recombines TRBV6-6 with TRBJ1-5; no reliable D call. Germline assignment: CDR1 MNHNY and CDR2 SVGAGI (reference sequence). The CDR3 covers 14 residues. Trimming shortened V by 6 bases and J by 4 bases, and 13 bases separated the two germline ends.

A few counts support this clonotype. CDR3: CASTWDRGQETQYF. The DNA for the CDR3 is TGTGCCAGCACCTGGGACAGGGGCCAAGAGACCCAGTACTTC. The genes are TRBV12-3 or TRBV12-4 and TRBJ2-5; 10 bases are a match to TRBD1. The CDR3 covers 14 residues. The J segment lost 1 base and the V segment lost 7 bases, leaving 3 bases of the junction unmatched.

The table lists this clonotype with many counts. The chain has TRBV20-1 and TRBJ1-1; D ambiguous. Trimming pared 1 base from V and 4 bases from J, leaving 10 bases between. CDR3 length equals 13 residues. CDR1 is DFQATT and CDR2 is SNEGSKA in the germline V gene (reference sequence). CDR3 sequence reads: CSARVYLGTEAFF. The CDR3 DNA reads as TGCAGTGCTAGAGTCTATTTAGGCACTGAAGCTTTCTTT.